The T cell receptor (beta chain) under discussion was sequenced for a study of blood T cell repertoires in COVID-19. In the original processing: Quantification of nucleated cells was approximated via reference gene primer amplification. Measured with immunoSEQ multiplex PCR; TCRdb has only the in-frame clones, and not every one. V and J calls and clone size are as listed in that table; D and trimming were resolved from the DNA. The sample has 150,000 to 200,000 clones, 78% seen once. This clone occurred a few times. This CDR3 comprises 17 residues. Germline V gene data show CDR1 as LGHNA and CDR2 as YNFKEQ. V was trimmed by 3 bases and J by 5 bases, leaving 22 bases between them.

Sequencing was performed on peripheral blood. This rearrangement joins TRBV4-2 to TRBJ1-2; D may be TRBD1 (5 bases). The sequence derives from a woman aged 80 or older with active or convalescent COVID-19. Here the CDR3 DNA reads TGTGCCAGCAGCCAGGTTGCGGGGATGGGGACCTATTATGGCTACACCTTC. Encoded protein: CASSQVAGMGTYYGYTF.